The T cell receptor (beta chain) described here comes from a study of identical twins. Overall study results and limits: Not following the same donors, the study drew its conclusions from cross-sectional statistical analysis.

TCRdb used MiXCR to reprocess the 5' RACE reads, holding one entry per CDR3 protein. Altogether more than 600,000 distinct CDR3 sequences are present, approximately 18% being singletons, with the ten largest covering 10% to 15%. CDR3 length equals 12 residues. Germline CDR1 reads GTSNPN; CDR2 reads SVGIG (reference sequence). V was shortened by 4 bases and J by 2 bases, with 8 bases between the two germline ends. Remarks on this clonotype: Its matching antigen is unknown.

The data also belong to a second study, concerning T cells expressing NK-cell markers.

The genes are TRBV30 and TRBJ1-2, with D hard to call. This sequence originates from a young woman in good health. The sequenced sample consisted of PBMCs. CDR3 in amino acids: CAWTGFNYGYTF. DNA of the CDR3: TGTGCCTGGACTGGATTCAACTATGGCTACACCTTC.